Here is one T cell receptor beta chain with its context. What it binds is unknown. A deep-level run was used for the assay. Sequencing used immunoSEQ multiplex PCR; TCRdb keeps in-frame clones, though not all of them. The table records fewer than 3 million clones, around 90% of them present only once. This specimen belongs to a study of shared clonotypes between healthy human individuals. Study overall: Per donor, three plates held CD4 naive cells, three held CD4 memory, two held CD8 naive and one held CD8 memory. Study outcomes and limitations: Clonotype sharing among the donors was expected to vary with sequencing depth. Rarefaction curves obtained for sorted subsets showed sequencing incomplete despite large depth.

This CDR3 is 13 amino acids long. V lost 4 bases to trimming and J lost 9 bases, with 12 bases between them. Germline V lookup: CDR1 MNHEY, CDR2 SVGAGI. This TCR came from a young man in good health. Some clones in this sample may be carry-over from other donors' samples. This chain joins TRBV6-5 and TRBJ2-2, with a weak D call TRBD1 (5 bases). Material for sequencing was naive CD4+ T cells from PBMCs. Subset here: CD45RA+ positively selected. The CDR3 DNA is TGTGCCAGCAGTTTAAGGGGCGAAAGGGAGCTGTTTTTT. It translates to CASSLRGERELFF.